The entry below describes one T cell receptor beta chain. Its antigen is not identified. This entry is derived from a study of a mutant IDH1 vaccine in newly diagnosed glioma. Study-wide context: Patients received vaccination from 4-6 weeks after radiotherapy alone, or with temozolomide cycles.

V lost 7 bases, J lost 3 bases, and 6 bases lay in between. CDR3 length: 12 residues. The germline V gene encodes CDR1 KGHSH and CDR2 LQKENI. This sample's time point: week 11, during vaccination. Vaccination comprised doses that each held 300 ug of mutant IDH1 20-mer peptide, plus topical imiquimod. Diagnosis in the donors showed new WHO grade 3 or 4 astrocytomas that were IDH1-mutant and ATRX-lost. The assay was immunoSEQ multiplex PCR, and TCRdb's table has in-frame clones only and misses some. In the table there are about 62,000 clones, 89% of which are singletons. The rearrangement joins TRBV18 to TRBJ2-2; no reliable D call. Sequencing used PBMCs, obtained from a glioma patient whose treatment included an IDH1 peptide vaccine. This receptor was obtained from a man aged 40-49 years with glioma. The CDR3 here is CASFPYTGELFF. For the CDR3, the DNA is TGTGCCAGCTTTCCCTACACCGGGGAGCTGTTTTTT.